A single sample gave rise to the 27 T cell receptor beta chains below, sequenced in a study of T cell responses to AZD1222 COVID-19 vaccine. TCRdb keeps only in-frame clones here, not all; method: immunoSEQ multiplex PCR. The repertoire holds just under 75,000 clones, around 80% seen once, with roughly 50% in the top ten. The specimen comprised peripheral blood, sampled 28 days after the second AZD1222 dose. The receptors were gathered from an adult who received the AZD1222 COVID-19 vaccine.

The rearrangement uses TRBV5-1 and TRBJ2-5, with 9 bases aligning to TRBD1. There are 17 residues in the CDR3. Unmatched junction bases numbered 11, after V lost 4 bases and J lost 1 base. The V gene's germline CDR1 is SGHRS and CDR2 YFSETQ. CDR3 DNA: TGCGCCAGCAGCGCACTTACAGGGGGCGCCTTCCAAGAGACCCAGTACTTC. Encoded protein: CASSALTGGAFQETQYF.

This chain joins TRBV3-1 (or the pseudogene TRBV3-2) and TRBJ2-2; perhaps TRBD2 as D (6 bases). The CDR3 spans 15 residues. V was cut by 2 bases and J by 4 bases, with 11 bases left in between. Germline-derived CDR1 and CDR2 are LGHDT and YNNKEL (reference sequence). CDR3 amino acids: CASSQWGVGTGELFF. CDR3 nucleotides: TGTGCCAGCAGCCAATGGGGGGTCGGCACCGGGGAGCTGTTTTTT.

This CDR3 reads CASSLPAPGELFF. CDR3 sequence (DNA): TGTGCCAGCAGCTTACCCGCCCCCGGGGAGCTGTTTTTT. V and J are TRBV2 and TRBJ2-2, with D uncertain. Deletions cut 6 bases from V and 6 bases from J, with 11 bases between. CDR1 is SNHLY and CDR2 is FYNNEI in the germline V gene. The CDR3 sequence is 13 residues long.

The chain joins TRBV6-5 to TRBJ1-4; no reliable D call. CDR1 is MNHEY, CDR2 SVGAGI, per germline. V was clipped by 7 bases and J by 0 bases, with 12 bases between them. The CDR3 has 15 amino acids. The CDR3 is CASTPTLPTNEKLFF. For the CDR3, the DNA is TGTGCCAGCACCCCGACCCTACCAACTAATGAAAAACTGTTTTTT.

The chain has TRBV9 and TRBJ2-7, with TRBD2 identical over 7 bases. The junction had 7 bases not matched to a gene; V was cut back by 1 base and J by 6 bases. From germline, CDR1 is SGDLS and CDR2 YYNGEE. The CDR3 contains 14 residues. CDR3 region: CASSVTTGGLEQYF. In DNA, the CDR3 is TGTGCCAGCAGCGTAACGACGGGAGGCCTCGAGCAGTACTTC.

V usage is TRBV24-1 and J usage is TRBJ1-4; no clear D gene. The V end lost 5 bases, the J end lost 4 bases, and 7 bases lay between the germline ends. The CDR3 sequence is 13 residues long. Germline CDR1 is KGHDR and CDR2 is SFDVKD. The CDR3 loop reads CATSGGFNEKLFF. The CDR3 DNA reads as TGTGCCACCAGTGGAGGGTTTAATGAAAAACTGTTTTTT.

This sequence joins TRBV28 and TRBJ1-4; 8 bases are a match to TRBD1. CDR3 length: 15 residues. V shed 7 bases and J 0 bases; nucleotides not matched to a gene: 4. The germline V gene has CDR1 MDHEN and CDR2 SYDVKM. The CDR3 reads CASTQGVSTNEKLFF. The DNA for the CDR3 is TGTGCCAGCACACAGGGGGTTTCAACTAATGAAAAACTGTTTTTT. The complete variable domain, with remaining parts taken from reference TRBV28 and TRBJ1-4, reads DVKVTQSSRYLVKRTGEKVFLECVQDMDHENMFWYRQDPGLGLRLIYFSYDVKMKEKGDIPEGYSVSREKKERFSLILESASTNQTSMYLCASTQGVSTNEKLFFGSGTQLSVL.

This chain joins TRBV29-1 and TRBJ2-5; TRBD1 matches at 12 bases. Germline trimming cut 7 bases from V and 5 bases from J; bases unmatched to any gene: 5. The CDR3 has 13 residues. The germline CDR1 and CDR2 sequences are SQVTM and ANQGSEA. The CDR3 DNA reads TGCAGCGCAGCCGGGACAGGGGGCGAGACCCAGTACTTC. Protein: CSAAGTGGETQYF.

Written as DNA, the CDR3 is TGTGCCAGCCTATCGGGCACAGGGGAATTTAATGAAAAACTGTTTTTT. Amino acids: CASLSGTGEFNEKLFF. The rearrangement links TRBV28 to TRBJ1-4, with TRBD1 matching 7 bases. This CDR3 region has 16 residues. The V and J ends lost 8 bases and 4 bases, in that order; junction bases with no gene match: 13. Germline values: CDR1 MDHEN, CDR2 SYDVKM. Based on the CDR3 plus reference TRBV28 and TRBJ1-4, the full variable domain is DVKVTQSSRYLVKRTGEKVFLECVQDMDHENMFWYRQDPGLGLRLIYFSYDVKMKEKGDIPEGYSVSREKKERFSLILESASTNQTSMYLCASLSGTGEFNEKLFFGSGTQLSVL.

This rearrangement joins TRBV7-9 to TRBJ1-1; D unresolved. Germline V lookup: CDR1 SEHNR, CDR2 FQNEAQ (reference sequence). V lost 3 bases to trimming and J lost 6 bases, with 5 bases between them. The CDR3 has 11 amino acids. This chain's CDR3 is CASSFASEAFF. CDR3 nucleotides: TGTGCCAGCAGCTTCGCGTCTGAAGCTTTCTTT.

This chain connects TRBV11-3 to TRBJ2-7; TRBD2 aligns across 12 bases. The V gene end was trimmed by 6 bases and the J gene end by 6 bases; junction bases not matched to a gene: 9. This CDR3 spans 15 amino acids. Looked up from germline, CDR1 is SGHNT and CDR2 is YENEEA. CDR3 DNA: TGTGCCAGCAGTTACGGACTAGCGGGATCAGGCGAGCAGTACTTC. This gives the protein CASSYGLAGSGEQYF. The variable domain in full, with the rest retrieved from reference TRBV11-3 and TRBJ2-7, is EAGVVQSPRYKIIEKKQPVAFWCNPISGHNTLYWYLQNLGQGPELLIRYENEEAVDDSQLPKDRFSAERLKGVDSTLKIQPAELGDSAVYLCASSYGLAGSGEQYFGPGTRLTVT.

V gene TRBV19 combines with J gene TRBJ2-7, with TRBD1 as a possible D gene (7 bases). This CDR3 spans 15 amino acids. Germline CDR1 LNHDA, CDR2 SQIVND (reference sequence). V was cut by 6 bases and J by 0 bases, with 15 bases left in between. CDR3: CASRRGGDSSYEQYF. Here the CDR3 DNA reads TGTGCCAGTAGAAGAGGAGGGGACAGCTCCTACGAGCAGTACTTC.

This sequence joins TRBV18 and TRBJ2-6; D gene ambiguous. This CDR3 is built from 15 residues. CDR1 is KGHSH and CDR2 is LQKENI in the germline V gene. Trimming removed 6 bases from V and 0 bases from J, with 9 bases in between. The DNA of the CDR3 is TGTGCCAGCTCGGCAGCCCTCTCTGGGGCCAACGTCCTGACTTTC. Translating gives CASSAALSGANVLTF.

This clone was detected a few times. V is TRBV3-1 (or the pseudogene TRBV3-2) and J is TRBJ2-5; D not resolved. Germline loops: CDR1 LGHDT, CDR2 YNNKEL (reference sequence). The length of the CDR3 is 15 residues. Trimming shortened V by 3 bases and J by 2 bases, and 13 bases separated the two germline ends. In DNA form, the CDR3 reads TGTGCCAGCAGCCACGATTTATCTTATCAAGAGACCCAGTACTTC. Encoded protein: CASSHDLSYQETQYF.

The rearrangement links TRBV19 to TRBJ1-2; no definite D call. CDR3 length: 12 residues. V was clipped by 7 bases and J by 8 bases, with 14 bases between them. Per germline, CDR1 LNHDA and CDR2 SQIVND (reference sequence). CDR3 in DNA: TGTGCCAGTACCACGGGATCTATAGGCTACACCTTC. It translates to CASTTGSIGYTF. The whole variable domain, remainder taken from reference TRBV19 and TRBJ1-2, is DGGITQSPKYLFRKEGQNVTLSCEQNLNHDAMYWYRQDPGQGLRLIYYSQIVNDFQKGDIAEGYSVSREKKESFPLTVTSAQKNPTAFYLCASTTGSIGYTFGSGTRLTVV.

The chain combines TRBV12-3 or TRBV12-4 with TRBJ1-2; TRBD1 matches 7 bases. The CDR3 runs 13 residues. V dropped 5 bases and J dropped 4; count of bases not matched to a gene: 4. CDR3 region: CASSGDSVYGYTF. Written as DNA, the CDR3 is TGTGCCAGCAGTGGGGACAGCGTCTATGGCTACACCTTC.

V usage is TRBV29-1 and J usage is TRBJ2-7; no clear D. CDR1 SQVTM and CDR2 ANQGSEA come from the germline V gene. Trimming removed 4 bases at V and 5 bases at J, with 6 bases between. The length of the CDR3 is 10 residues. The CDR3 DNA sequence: TGCAGCGTTGCCGACCACGAGCAGTACTTC. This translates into CSVADHEQYF.

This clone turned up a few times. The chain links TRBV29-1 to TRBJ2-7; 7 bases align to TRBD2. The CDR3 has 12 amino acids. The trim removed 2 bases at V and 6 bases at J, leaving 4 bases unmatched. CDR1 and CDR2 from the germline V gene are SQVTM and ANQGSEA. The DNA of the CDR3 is TGCAGCGTTGAATTTCCGGGAGGCGAGCAGTACTTC. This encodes CSVEFPGGEQYF.

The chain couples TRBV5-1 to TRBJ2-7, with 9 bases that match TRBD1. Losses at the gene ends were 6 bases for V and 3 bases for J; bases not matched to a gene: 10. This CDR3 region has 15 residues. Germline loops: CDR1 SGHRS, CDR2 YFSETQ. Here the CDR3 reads CASTNPTGGNYEQYF. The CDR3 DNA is TGCGCCAGCACGAACCCGACAGGGGGGAACTACGAGCAGTACTTC.

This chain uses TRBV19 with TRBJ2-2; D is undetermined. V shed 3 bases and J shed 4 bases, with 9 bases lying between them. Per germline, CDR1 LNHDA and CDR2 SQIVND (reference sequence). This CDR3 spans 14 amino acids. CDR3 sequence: CASSMDVGTGELFF. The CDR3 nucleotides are TGTGCCAGTAGTATGGACGTCGGCACCGGGGAGCTGTTTTTT.

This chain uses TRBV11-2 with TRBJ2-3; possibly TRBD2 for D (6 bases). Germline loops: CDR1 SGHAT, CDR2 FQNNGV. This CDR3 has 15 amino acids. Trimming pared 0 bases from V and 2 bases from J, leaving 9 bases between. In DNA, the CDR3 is TGTGCCAGCAGCTTAGAGGGAGGCTTCACAGATACGCAGTATTTT. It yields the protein CASSLEGGFTDTQYF.

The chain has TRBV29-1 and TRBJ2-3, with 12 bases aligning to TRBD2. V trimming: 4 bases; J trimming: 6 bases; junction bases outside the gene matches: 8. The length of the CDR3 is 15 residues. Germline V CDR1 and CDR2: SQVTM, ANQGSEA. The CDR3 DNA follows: TGCAGCGTTGGGAGACTAGCGGGAGAAGGGGATACGCAGTATTTT. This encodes CSVGRLAGEGDTQYF.

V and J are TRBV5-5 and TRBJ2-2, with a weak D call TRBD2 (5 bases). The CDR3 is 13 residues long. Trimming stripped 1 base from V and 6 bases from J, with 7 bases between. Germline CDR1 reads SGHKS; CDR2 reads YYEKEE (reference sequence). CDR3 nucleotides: TGTGCCAGCAGCTTGTTCGGGGCCGGGGAGCTGTTTTTT. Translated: CASSLFGAGELFF.

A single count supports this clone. CDR3 coding DNA: TGCGCCAGCAGCCCGACTAGCGGGGGAGCCCATTTATACAATGAGCAGTTCTTC. It yields the protein CASSPTSGGAHLYNEQFF. The gene calls are TRBV5-1 and TRBJ2-1; 12 bases are shared with TRBD2. V lost 4 bases, J lost 4 bases, and 12 bases stayed unmatched. This CDR3 region has 18 residues. Germline assignment: CDR1 SGHRS and CDR2 YFSETQ.

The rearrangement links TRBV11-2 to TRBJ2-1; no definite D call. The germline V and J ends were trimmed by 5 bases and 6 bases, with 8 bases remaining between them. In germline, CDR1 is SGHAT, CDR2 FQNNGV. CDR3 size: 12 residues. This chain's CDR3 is CASSRWTNEQFF. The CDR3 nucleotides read TGTGCCAGCAGCCGGTGGACCAATGAGCAGTTCTTC.

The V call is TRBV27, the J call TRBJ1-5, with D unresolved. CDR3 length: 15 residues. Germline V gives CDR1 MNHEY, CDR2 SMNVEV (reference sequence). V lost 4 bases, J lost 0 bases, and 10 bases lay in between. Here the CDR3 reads CASSSQQTSNQPQHF. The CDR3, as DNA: TGTGCCAGCAGTTCGCAACAGACTAGCAATCAGCCCCAGCATTTT.

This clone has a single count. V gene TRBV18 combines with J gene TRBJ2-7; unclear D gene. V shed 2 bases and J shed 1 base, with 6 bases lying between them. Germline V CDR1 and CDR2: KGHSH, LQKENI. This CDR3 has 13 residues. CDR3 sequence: CASSPSGSYEQYF. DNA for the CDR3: TGTGCCAGCTCACCATCCGGTTCCTACGAGCAGTACTTC. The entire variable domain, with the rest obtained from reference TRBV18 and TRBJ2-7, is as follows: NAGVMQNPRHLVRRRGQEARLRCSPMKGHSHVYWYRQLPEEGLKFMVYLQKENIIDESGMPKERFSAEFPKEGPSILRIQQVVRGDSAAYFCASSPSGSYEQYFGPGTRLTVT.